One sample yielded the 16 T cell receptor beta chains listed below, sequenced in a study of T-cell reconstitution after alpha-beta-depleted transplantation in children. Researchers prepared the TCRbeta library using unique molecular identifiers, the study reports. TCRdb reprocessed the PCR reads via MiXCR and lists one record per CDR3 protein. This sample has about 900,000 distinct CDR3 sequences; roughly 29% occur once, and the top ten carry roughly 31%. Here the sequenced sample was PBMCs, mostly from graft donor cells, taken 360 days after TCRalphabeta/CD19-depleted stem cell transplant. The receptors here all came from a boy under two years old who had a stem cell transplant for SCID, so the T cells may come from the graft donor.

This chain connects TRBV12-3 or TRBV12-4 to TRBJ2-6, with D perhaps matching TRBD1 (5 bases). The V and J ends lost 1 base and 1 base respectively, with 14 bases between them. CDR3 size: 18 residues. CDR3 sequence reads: CASSLGAGNPSGANVLTF. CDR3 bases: TGTGCCAGCAGTTTAGGGGCAGGGAATCCGTCTGGGGCCAACGTCCTGACTTTC.

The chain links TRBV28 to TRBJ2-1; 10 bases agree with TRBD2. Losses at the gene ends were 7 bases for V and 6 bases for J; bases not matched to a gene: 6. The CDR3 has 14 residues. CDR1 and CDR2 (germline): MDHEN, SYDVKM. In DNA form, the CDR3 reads TGTGCCAGCAATCTAGCGGGGGTTATCAATGAGCAGTTCTTC. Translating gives CASNLAGVINEQFF.

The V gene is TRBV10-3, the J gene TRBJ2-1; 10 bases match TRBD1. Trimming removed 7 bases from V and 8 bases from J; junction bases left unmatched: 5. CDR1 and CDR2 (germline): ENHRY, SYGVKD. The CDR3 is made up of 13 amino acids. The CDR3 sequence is CAITRDRGDEQFF. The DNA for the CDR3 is TGTGCCATCACTCGGGACAGGGGTGATGAGCAGTTCTTC.

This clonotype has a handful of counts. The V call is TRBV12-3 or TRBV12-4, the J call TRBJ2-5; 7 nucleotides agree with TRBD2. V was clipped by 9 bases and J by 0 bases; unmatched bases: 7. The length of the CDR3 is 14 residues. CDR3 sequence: CASSTSGNQETQYF. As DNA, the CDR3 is TGTGCCAGTTCCACCAGCGGGAACCAAGAGACCCAGTACTTC.

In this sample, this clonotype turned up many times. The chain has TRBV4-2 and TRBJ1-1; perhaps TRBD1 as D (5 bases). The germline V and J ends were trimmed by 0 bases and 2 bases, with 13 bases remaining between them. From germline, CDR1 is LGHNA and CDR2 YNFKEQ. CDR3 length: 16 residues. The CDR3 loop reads CASSQEGHLLNTEAFF. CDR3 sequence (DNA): TGTGCCAGCAGCCAAGAAGGACACTTACTCAACACTGAAGCTTTCTTT.

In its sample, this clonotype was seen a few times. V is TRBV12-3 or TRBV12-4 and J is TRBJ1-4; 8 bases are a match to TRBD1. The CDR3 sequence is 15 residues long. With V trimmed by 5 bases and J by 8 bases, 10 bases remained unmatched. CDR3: CASSLATGAREKLFF. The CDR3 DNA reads TGTGCCAGCAGTCTGGCGACAGGGGCAAGGGAAAAACTGTTTTTT.

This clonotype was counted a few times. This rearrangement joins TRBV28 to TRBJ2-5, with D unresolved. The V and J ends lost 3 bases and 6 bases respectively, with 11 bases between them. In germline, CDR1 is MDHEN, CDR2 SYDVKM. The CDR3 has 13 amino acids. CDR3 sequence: CASSLPTRKTQYF. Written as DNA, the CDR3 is TGTGCCAGCAGTTTGCCCACAAGGAAGACCCAGTACTTC.

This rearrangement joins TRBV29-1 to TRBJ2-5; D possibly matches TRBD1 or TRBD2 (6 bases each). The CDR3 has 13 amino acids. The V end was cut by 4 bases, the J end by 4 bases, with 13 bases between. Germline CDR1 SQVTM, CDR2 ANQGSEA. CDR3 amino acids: CSVGVGGAETQYF. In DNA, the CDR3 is TGCAGCGTTGGTGTCGGGGGCGCAGAGACCCAGTACTTC.

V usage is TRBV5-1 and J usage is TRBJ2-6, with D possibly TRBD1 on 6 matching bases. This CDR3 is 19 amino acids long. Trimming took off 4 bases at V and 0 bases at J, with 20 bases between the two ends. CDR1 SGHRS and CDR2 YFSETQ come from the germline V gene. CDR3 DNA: TGCGCCAGCAGCCAGGGGATACGCTACCCCCACTCTGGGGCCAACGTCCTGACTTTC. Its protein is CASSQGIRYPHSGANVLTF.

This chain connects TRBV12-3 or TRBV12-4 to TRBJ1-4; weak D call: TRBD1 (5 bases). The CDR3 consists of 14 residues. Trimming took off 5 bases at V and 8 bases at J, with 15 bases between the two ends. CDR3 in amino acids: CASSPRGEREKLFF. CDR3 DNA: TGTGCCAGCAGTCCTCGGGGGGAGAGAGAAAAACTGTTTTTT.

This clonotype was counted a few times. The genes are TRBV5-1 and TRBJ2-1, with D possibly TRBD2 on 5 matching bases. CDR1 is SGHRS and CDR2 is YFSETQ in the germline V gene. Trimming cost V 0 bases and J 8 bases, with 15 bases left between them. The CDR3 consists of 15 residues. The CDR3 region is CASSLASWGADEQFF. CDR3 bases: TGCGCCAGCAGCTTGGCGTCCTGGGGAGCCGATGAGCAGTTCTTC. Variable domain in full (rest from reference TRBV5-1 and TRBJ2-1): KAGVTQTPRYLIKTRGQQVTLSCSPISGHRSVSWYQQTPGQGLQFLFEYFSETQRNKGNFPGRFSGRQFSNSRSEMNVSTLELGDSALYLCASSLASWGADEQFFGPGTRLTVL.

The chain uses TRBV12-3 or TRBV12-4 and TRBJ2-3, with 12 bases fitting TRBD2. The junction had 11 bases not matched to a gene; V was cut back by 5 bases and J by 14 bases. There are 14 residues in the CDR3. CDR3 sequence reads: CASSRPPGLAGVYF. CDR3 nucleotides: TGTGCCAGCAGTAGACCCCCGGGACTAGCGGGTGTGTATTTT.

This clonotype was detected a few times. Written as DNA, the CDR3 is TGTGCCACCAGTTCGGGGGGAATCACCGGGGAGCTGTTTTTT. This sequence encodes CATSSGGITGELFF. The chain has TRBV24-1 and TRBJ2-2, with TRBD2 identical over 7 bases. J lost 4 bases, V lost 6 bases, and 4 bases had no gene match. This CDR3 is built from 14 residues. Germline CDR1 is KGHDR and CDR2 is SFDVKD.

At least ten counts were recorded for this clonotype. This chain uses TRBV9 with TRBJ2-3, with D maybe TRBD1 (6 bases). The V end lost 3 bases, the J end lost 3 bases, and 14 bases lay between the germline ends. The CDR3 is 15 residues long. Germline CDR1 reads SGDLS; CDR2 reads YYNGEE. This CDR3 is CASSDQGLETDTQYF. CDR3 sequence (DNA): TGTGCCAGCAGCGATCAGGGGTTGGAGACAGATACGCAGTATTTT.

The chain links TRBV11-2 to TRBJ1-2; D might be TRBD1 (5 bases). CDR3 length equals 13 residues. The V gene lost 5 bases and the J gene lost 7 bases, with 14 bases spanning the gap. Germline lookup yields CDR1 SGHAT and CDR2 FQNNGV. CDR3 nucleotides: TGTGCCAGCAGCCCAGCTGGGGGGGGTGGCTACACCTTC. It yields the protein CASSPAGGGGYTF.

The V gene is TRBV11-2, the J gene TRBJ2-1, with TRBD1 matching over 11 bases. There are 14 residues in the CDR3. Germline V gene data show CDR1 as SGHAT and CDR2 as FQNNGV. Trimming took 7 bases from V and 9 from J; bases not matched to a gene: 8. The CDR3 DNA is TGTGCCAGCACCAGGACAGGGGGCTATGTTGAGCAGTTCTTC. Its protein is CASTRTGGYVEQFF.